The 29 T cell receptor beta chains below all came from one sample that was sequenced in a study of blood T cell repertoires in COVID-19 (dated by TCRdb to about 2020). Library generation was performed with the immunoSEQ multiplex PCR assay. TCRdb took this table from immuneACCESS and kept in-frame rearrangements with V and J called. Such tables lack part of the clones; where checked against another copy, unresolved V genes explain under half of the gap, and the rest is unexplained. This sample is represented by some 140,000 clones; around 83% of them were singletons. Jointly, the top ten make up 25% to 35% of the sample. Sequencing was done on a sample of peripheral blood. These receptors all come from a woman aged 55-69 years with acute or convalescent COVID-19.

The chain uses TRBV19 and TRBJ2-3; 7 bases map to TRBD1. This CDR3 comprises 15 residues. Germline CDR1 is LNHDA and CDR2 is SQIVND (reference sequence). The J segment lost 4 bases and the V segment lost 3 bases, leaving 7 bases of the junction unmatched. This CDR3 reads CASSILGGVSDTQYF. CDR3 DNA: TGTGCCAGTAGTATTTTAGGGGGCGTATCAGATACGCAGTATTTT.

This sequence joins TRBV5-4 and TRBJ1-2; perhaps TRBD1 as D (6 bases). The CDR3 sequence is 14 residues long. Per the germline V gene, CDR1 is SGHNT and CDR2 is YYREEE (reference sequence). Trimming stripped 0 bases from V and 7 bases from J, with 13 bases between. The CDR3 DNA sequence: TGTGCCAGCAGCTTGGTTGGGGGGGCCGGTGGCTACACCTTC. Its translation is CASSLVGGAGGYTF.

The CDR3 protein is CASTLIWTGDNEKLFF. CDR3 sequence (DNA): TGTGCCAGCACCCTCATATGGACAGGGGATAATGAAAAACTGTTTTTT. This rearrangement joins TRBV19 to TRBJ1-4, with TRBD1 matching 9 bases. Trimming took 9 bases from V and 4 from J; bases not matched to a gene: 12. The CDR3 runs to 16 residues. The germline V gene encodes CDR1 LNHDA and CDR2 SQIVND (reference sequence).

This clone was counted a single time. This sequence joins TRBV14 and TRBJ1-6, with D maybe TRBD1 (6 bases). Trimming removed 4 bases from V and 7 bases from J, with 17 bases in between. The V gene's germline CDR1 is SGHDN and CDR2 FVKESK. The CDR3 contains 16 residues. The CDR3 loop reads CASSPQGGGGNSPLHF. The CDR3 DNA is TGTGCCAGCAGCCCTCAAGGGGGGGGTGGGAATTCACCCCTCCACTTT.

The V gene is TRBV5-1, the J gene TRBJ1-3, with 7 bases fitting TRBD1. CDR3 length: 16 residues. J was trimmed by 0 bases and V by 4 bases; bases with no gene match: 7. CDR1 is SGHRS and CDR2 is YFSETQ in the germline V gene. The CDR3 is CASSGGQYFSGNTIYF. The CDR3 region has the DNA TGCGCCAGCAGCGGGGGACAGTACTTCTCTGGAAACACCATATATTTT.

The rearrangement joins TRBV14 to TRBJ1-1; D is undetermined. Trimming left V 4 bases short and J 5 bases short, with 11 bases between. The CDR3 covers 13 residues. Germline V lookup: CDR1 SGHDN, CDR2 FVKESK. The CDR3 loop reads CASSRPGKTEAFF. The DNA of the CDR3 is TGTGCCAGCAGCCGCCCGGGGAAGACTGAAGCTTTCTTT.

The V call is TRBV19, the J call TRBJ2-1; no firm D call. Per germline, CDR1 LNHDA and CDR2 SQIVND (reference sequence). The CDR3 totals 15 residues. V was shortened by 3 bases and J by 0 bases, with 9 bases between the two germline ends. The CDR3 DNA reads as TGTGCCAGTAGTATCGCTCTCGGCTCCTACAATGAGCAGTTCTTC. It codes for CASSIALGSYNEQFF.

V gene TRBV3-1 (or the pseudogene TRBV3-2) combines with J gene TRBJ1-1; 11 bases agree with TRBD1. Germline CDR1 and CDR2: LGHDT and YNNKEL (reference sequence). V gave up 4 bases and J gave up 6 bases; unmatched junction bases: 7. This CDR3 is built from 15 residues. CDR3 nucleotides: TGTGCCAGCAGCCCGCGGGACAGGGGGTACTCTGAAGCTTTCTTT. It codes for CASSPRDRGYSEAFF.

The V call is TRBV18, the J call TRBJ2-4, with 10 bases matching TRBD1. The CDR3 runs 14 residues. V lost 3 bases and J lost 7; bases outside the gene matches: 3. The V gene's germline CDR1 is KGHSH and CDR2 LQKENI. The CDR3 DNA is TGTGCCAGCTCACCGGGGGGACAGGGGAACATTCAGTACTTC. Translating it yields CASSPGGQGNIQYF.

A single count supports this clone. This chain's CDR3 is CASSPGQDRENGYTF. The CDR3 coding sequence is TGTGCCAGCAGCCCAGGGCAGGACAGGGAAAATGGCTACACCTTC. V usage is TRBV7-2 and J usage is TRBJ1-2; TRBD1 matches 8 bases. The CDR3 has 15 amino acids. CDR1 SGHTA and CDR2 FQGNSA come from the germline V gene. Losses at the gene ends were 5 bases for V and 6 bases for J; bases not matched to a gene: 11.

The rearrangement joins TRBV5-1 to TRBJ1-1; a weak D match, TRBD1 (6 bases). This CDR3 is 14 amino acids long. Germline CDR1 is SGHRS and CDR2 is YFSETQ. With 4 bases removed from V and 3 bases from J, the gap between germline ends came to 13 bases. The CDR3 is CASSPDRKDTEAFF. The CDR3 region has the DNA TGCGCCAGCAGCCCGGACAGAAAAGACACTGAAGCTTTCTTT.

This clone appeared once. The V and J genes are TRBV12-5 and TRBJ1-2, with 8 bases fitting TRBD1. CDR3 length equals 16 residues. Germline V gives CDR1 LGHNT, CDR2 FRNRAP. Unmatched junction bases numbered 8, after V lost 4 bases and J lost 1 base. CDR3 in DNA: TGTGCTAGTGGTTCCGGGACAGGCGCCGATAACTATGGCTACACCTTC. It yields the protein CASGSGTGADNYGYTF. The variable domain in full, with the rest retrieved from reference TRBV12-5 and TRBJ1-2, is DARVTQTPRHKVTEMGQEVTMRCQPILGHNTVFWYRQTMMQGLELLAYFRNRAPLDDSGMPKDRFSAEMPDATLATLKIQPSEPRDSAVYFCASGSGTGADNYGYTFGSGTRLTVV.

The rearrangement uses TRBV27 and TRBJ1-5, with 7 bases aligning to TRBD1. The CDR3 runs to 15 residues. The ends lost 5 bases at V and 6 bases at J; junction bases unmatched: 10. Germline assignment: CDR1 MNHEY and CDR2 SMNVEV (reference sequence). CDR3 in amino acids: CASSELGGGGQPQHF. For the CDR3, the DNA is TGTGCCAGCAGTGAACTAGGAGGGGGCGGTCAGCCCCAGCATTTT.

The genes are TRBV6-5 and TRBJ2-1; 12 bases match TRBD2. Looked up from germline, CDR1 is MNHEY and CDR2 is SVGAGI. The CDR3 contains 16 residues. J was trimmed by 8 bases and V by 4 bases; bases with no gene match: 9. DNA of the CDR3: TGTGCCAGCAGTTCCACGGCTAGCGGGGGGGCACATGAGCAGTTCTTC. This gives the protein CASSSTASGGAHEQFF.

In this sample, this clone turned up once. CDR3 in amino acids: CASSLQSTALNTEAFF. The DNA for the CDR3 is TGTGCCAGCAGCTTACAATCGACAGCGTTGAACACTGAAGCTTTCTTT. The V and J genes are TRBV7-2 and TRBJ1-1; D is perhaps TRBD1 (5 bases). This CDR3 is 16 amino acids long. Germline assignment: CDR1 SGHTA and CDR2 FQGNSA. V lost 2 bases to trimming and J lost 0 bases, with 13 bases between them.

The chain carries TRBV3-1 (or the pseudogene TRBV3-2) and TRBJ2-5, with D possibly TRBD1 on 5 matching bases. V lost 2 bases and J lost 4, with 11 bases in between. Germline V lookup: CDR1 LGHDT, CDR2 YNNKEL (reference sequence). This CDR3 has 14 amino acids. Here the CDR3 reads CASSQQGLIETQYF. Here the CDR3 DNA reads TGTGCCAGCAGCCAACAGGGATTGATAGAGACCCAGTACTTC.

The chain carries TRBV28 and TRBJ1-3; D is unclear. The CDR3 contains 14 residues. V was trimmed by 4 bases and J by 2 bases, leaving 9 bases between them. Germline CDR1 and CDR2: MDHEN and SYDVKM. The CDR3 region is CASSSQHTGNTIYF. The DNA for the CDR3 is TGTGCCAGCAGTTCACAACATACTGGAAACACCATATATTTT.

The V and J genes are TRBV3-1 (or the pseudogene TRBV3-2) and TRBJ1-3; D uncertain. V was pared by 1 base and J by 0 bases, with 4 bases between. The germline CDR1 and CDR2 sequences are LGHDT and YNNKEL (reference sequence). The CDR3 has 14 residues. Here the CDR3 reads CASSQALSGNTIYF. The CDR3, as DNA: TGTGCCAGCAGCCAAGCCCTCTCTGGAAACACCATATATTTT.

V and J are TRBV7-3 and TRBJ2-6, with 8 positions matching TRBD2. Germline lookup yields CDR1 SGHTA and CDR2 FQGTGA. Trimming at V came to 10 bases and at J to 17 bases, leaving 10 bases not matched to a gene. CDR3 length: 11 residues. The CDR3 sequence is CANHLSGALTF. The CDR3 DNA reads TGTGCCAACCACCTTAGCGGGGCCTTGACTTTC.

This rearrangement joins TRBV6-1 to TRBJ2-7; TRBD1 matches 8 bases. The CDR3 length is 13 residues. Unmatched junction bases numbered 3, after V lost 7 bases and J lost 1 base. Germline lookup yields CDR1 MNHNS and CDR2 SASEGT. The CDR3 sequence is CASNDRGSYEQYV. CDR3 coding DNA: TGTGCCAGCAATGACAGGGGATCCTACGAGCAGTACGTC.

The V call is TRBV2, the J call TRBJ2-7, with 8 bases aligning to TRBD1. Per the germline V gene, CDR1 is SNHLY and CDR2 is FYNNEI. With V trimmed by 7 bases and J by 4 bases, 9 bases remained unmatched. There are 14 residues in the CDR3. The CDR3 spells CASMWGTGAYEQYF. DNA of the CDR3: TGTGCCAGCATGTGGGGGACAGGAGCATACGAGCAGTACTTC.

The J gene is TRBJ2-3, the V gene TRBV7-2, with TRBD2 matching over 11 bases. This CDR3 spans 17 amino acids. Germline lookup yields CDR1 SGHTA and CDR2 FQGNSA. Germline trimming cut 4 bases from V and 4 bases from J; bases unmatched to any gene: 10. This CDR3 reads CASSYRLAGGGADTQYF. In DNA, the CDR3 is TGTGCCAGCAGCTACCGTCTAGCGGGGGGAGGGGCAGATACGCAGTATTTT.

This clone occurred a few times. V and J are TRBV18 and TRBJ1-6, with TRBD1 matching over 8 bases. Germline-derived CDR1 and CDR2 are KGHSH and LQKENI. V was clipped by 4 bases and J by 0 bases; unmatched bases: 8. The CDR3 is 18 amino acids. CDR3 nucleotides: TGTGCCAGCTCACTACTCGGGACAGGAAACTCCTATAATTCACCCCTCCACTTT. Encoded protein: CASSLLGTGNSYNSPLHF.

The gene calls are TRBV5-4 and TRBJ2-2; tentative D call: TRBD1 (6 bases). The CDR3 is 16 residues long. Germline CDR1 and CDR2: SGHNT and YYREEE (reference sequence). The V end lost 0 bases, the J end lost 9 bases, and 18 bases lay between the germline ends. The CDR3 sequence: CASSLEGLVGARELFF. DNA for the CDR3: TGTGCCAGCAGCTTGGAGGGGCTTGTGGGGGCAAGGGAGCTGTTTTTT.

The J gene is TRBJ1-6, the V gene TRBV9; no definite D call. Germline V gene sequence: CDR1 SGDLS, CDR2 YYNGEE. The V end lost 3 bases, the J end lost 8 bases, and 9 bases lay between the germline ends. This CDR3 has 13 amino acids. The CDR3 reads CASSAQKYSPLHF. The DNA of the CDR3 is TGTGCCAGCAGCGCGCAGAAATATTCACCCCTCCACTTT.

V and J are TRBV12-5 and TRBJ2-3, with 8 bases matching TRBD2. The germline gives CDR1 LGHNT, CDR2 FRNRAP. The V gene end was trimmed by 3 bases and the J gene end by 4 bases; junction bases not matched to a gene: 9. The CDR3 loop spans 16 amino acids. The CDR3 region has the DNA TGTGCTAGTGGTTTCGGGGGGGCCGGTTTCTCAGATACGCAGTATTTT. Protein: CASGFGGAGFSDTQYF.

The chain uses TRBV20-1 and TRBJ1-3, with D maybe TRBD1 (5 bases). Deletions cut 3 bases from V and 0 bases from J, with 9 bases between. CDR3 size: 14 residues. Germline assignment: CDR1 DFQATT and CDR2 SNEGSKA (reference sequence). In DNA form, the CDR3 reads TGCAGTGCTAGTGAGGGACTCTCTGGAAACACCATATATTTT. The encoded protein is CSASEGLSGNTIYF.

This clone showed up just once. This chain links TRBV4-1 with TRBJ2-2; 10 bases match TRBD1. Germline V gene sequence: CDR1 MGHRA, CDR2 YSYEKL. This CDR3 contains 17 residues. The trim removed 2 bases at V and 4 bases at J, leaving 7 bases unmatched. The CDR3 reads CASSQTPGQGSTGELFF. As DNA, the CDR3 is TGCGCCAGCAGCCAAACCCCGGGACAGGGGAGCACCGGGGAGCTGTTTTTT.

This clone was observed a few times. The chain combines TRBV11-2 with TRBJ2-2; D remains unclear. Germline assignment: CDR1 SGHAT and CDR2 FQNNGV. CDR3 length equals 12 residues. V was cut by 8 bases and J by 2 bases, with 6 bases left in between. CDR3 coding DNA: TGTGCCAGCCGTATAAACACCGGGGAGCTGTTTTTT. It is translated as CASRINTGELFF.